One sample yielded the 6 T cell receptor beta chains listed below, sequenced in a study of blood T cell repertoires in COVID-19. Sequenced by immunoSEQ multiplex PCR; TCRdb stores in-frame clones only, minus some. Among hundreds of thousands of clones listed, about 88% were seen once. The sample taken for sequencing was PBMCs or T cells enriched from blood (not recorded which). These receptors were collected from a woman between 18 and 29 years old who had been exposed to COVID-19.

The chain has TRBV28 and TRBJ2-7; 9 bases map to TRBD1. This CDR3 comprises 16 residues. Germline values: CDR1 MDHEN, CDR2 SYDVKM. The V segment lost 7 bases and the J segment 0 bases; nucleotides outside the gene matches: 10. The CDR3 loop is CASIGPGQGVSYEQYF. The CDR3 DNA reads as TGTGCCAGCATAGGGCCGGGACAGGGAGTCTCCTACGAGCAGTACTTC.

The rearrangement links TRBV6-1 to TRBJ1-2; 8 positions agree with TRBD1. The CDR3 runs to 15 residues. Per germline, CDR1 MNHNS and CDR2 SASEGT. V lost 2 bases to trimming and J lost 5 bases; unmatched junction nucleotides: 7. CDR3 sequence reads: CASSEQGASAYGYTF. For the CDR3, the DNA is TGTGCCAGCAGTGAACAGGGGGCATCGGCGTATGGCTACACCTTC.

The chain joins TRBV20-1 to TRBJ1-1; tentative D call: TRBD1 (6 bases). CDR3 length equals 11 residues. V lost 8 bases, J lost 1 base, and 8 bases lay in between. CDR1 and CDR2 from the germline V gene are DFQATT and SNEGSKA (reference sequence). The CDR3 reads CSHRANTEAFF. In DNA form, the CDR3 reads TGCAGTCACAGGGCGAACACTGAAGCTTTCTTT.

The chain uses TRBV6-5 and TRBJ1-4, with a possible D match to TRBD1 (6 bases). The CDR3 consists of 14 residues. With 7 bases removed from V and 11 bases from J, the gap between germline ends came to 20 bases. Germline V gene sequence: CDR1 MNHEY, CDR2 SVGAGI. This CDR3 is CASTPLTGPGKLFF. As DNA, the CDR3 is TGTGCCAGCACCCCATTGACAGGTCCGGGGAAACTGTTTTTT.

The chain uses TRBV3-1 (or the pseudogene TRBV3-2) and TRBJ1-1; 7 bases agree with TRBD1. The junction had 7 bases not matched to a gene; V was cut back by 3 bases and J by 3 bases. The germline gives CDR1 LGHDT, CDR2 YNNKEL (reference sequence). The CDR3 loop spans 15 amino acids. The CDR3 nucleotides read TGTGCCAGCAGCCATACGACAGGGAAAGACACTGAAGCTTTCTTT. It specifies CASSHTTGKDTEAFF.

Only a few counts were recorded for this clone. The rearrangement links TRBV6-5 to TRBJ2-5; D is possibly TRBD2 (6 bases). The CDR3 extends over 14 amino acids. V was pared by 2 bases and J by 5 bases, with 12 bases between. CDR1 is MNHEY and CDR2 is SVGAGI in the germline V gene. The CDR3 region has the DNA TGTGCCAGCAGTTACGCGCGGGGTGGTGAGACCCAGTACTTC. Translation: CASSYARGGETQYF.